Following are 5 T cell receptor beta chains from one sample sequenced in a study of T cell therapy after organ transplantation. Assay used: immunoSEQ multiplex PCR; TCRdb lists only in-frame clones, some missing. This sample has about 20,000 clones; roughly 84% occur once, and the top ten carry around a third. These TCRs' antigens remain unknown. Time point indicated: 20-29 weeks after completion of therapy. This specimen consisted of CD8+ T cells from blood, obtained after autologous CMV-specific T cell therapy. All receptors derive from a human patient who had received a solid organ transplant and had CMV disease. Part of the T cells may come from the graft donor.

The chain links TRBV4-3 to TRBJ1-1; TRBD1 might be the D (5 bases). Germline V gene data show CDR1 as LGHNA and CDR2 as YSLEER. V was shortened by 0 bases and J by 12 bases, with 17 bases between the two germline ends. The CDR3 extends over 14 amino acids. The CDR3 coding sequence is TGCGCCAGCAGCCAAGATAGCCAACGGGACGCTCCTTTCTTT. It translates to CASSQDSQRDAPFF.

This clone was counted only a few times. The chain recombines TRBV10-3 with TRBJ2-3, with 8 bases identical to TRBD1. The CDR3 runs 13 residues. V lost 10 bases and J lost 3; bases outside the gene matches: 6. Germline loops: CDR1 ENHRY, CDR2 SYGVKD. This chain's CDR3 is CAKPQGVTDTQYF. CDR3 DNA: TGTGCCAAACCACAGGGGGTAACAGATACGCAGTATTTT.

The J gene is TRBJ2-7, the V gene TRBV28, with TRBD2 matching over 8 bases. The CDR3 spans 16 residues. Germline V gene sequence: CDR1 MDHEN, CDR2 SYDVKM. Trimming removed 5 bases from V and 0 bases from J; junction bases left unmatched: 9. Here the CDR3 DNA reads TGTGCCAGCAGTCACGATCGACTAGCGAACTCCTACGAGCAGTACTTC. Its translation: CASSHDRLANSYEQYF.

The chain recombines TRBV19 with TRBJ2-1; D is ambiguous. Germline-derived CDR1 and CDR2 are LNHDA and SQIVND (reference sequence). The V end was cut by 7 bases, the J end by 3 bases, with 7 bases between. This CDR3 contains 12 residues. The CDR3 nucleotides are TGTGCCAGTACAGAGGACTACAATGAGCAGTTCTTC. This encodes CASTEDYNEQFF.

The chain's CDR3 is CASSMSGSPYNEQFF. CDR3 coding DNA: TGTGCCAGTAGTATGAGCGGGAGCCCCTACAATGAGCAGTTCTTC. The chain combines TRBV19 with TRBJ2-1, with TRBD2 matching 8 bases. Germline V gene lookup returns CDR1 LNHDA and CDR2 SQIVND (reference sequence). V lost 3 bases to trimming and J lost 2 bases; unmatched junction nucleotides: 3. The CDR3 is 15 amino acids.